Below, 22 T cell receptor beta chains from the same sample are listed, as sequenced in a study of shared clonotypes between healthy human individuals. TCRdb's table, derived via immunoSEQ multiplex PCR, lists solely in-frame clones and lacks some. The repertoire holds roughly 1,000,000 clones, roughly 74% seen once, with 0.5% to 0.6% in the top ten. Sequencing was performed on memory CD4+ T cells from PBMCs. Subset indicated: CD45RA-negative fraction. All receptors derive from a man between 18 and 35 years old in good health. Some clones in this sample may be carry-over from other donors' samples.

The chain recombines TRBV28 with TRBJ2-2; D remains ambiguous. CDR3 length equals 15 residues. V was cut by 4 bases and J by 4 bases, with 13 bases left in between. Germline CDR1 and CDR2: MDHEN and SYDVKM. As DNA, the CDR3 is TGTGCCAGCAGTTCCCAGTACAGACCCACCGGGGAGCTGTTTTTT. Translating it yields CASSSQYRPTGELFF.

This chain uses TRBV28 with TRBJ2-2, with 10 bases fitting TRBD2. V was pared by 5 bases and J by 7 bases, with 13 bases of the junction left unmatched. The CDR3 length is 17 residues. Looked up from germline, CDR1 is MDHEN and CDR2 is SYDVKM. CDR3 DNA: TGTGCCAGCAGTATAGCAGGCGCTAGCGGGAGAGACGGGGAGCTGTTTTTT. This codes for CASSIAGASGRDGELFF.

V and J are TRBV30 and TRBJ1-5; unclear D gene. V was pared by 3 bases and J by 5 bases, with 8 bases between. Germline V lookup: CDR1 GTSNPN, CDR2 SVGIG (reference sequence). CDR3 size: 12 residues. This CDR3 reads CAWRTDDQPQHF. The CDR3 nucleotides read TGTGCCTGGAGAACTGACGATCAGCCCCAGCATTTT.

V is TRBV5-1 and J is TRBJ2-5; the match to TRBD1 covers 9 bases. CDR1 is SGHRS and CDR2 is YFSETQ in the germline V gene. The CDR3 sequence is 15 residues long. Trimming took 0 bases from V and 3 from J; bases not matched to a gene: 3. The CDR3 DNA sequence: TGCGCCAGCAGCTTGGGGGGACAGGGTAAAGAGACCCAGTACTTC. Translation gives CASSLGGQGKETQYF.

The chain is built from TRBV5-1 and TRBJ1-1; D is possibly TRBD1 (5 bases). This CDR3 region has 13 residues. Trimming took 1 base from V and 3 from J, leaving 7 bases between them. The germline CDR1 and CDR2 sequences are SGHRS and YFSETQ. The CDR3 DNA follows: TGCGCCAGCAGCTTGACCAGGGACACTGAAGCTTTCTTT. This codes for CASSLTRDTEAFF.

Comments on this clone: The same CDR3 is also encoded by other DNA sequences in this sample. The J gene is TRBJ2-3, the V gene TRBV5-1; D is undetermined. Germline CDR1 SGHRS, CDR2 YFSETQ. The V gene lost 0 bases and the J gene lost 3 bases, with 2 bases spanning the gap. The CDR3 runs to 12 residues. For the CDR3, the DNA is TGCGCCAGCAGCTTGGCAACAGATACGCAGTATTTT. Protein product: CASSLATDTQYF.

This clone was counted a few times. The chain has TRBV29-1 and TRBJ1-1; TRBD1 matches at 7 bases. This CDR3 has 12 amino acids. The J segment lost 4 bases and the V segment lost 7 bases, leaving 6 bases of the junction unmatched. CDR1 is SQVTM and CDR2 is ANQGSEA in the germline V gene. The CDR3 spells CSGGSGGTEAFF. Here the CDR3 DNA reads TGCAGCGGAGGATCAGGGGGCACTGAAGCTTTCTTT.

This clone has more than one count but fewer than ten. The rearrangement uses TRBV28 and TRBJ2-1; D is tentatively TRBD1 or TRBD2 (7 bases each). CDR3 size: 15 residues. Germline V gene sequence: CDR1 MDHEN, CDR2 SYDVKM. Trimming took 5 bases from V and 7 from J, leaving 18 bases between them. This chain's CDR3 is CASSRQGGRANEQFF. Here the CDR3 DNA reads TGTGCCAGCAGTCGACAGGGCGGGAGAGCTAATGAGCAGTTCTTC.

The chain combines TRBV5-4 with TRBJ1-2; D possibly corresponds to TRBD1 (5 bases). This CDR3 contains 16 residues. Germline CDR1 reads SGHNT; CDR2 reads YYREEE (reference sequence). Trimming took 1 base from V and 0 from J, leaving 13 bases between them. DNA for the CDR3: TGTGCCAGCAGCTTGTACCCGGGGGGAACTAACTATGGCTACACCTTC. This sequence encodes CASSLYPGGTNYGYTF.

The gene calls are TRBV14 and TRBJ2-7; D gene unclear. Germline V gene lookup returns CDR1 SGHDN and CDR2 FVKESK. The length of the CDR3 is 15 residues. V was clipped by 1 base and J by 0 bases, with 10 bases between them. Here the CDR3 reads CASSQAPGISYEQYF. The CDR3 bases are TGTGCCAGCAGCCAAGCTCCGGGTATCTCCTACGAGCAGTACTTC.

The J gene is TRBJ2-1, the V gene TRBV5-8, with D perhaps given as TRBD1 or TRBD2 (5 bases each). Germline CDR1 reads SGHTS; CDR2 reads YDEGEE. Deletions cut 4 bases from V and 4 bases from J, with 21 bases between. This CDR3 has 17 amino acids. The CDR3 nucleotides are TGTGCCAGCAGCCCGGGAAGCCCCAGGGCTGTATACAATGAGCAGTTCTTC. It yields the protein CASSPGSPRAVYNEQFF. Looking up the rest from reference TRBV5-8 and TRBJ2-1 gives the full variable domain: EAGVTQSPTHLIKTRGQQATLRCSPISGHTSVYWYQQALGLGLQFLLWYDEGEERNRGNFPPRFSGRQFPNYSSELNVNALELEDSALYLCASSPGSPRAVYNEQFFGPGTRLTVL.

V gene TRBV11-3 combines with J gene TRBJ2-3, with D possibly matching TRBD2 (7 bases). Trimming removed 5 bases from V and 4 bases from J, with 13 bases in between. The CDR3 has 14 amino acids. Germline V gives CDR1 SGHNT, CDR2 YENEEA. The CDR3 is CASSPGGGPDTQYF. For the CDR3, the DNA is TGTGCCAGCAGCCCTGGGGGGGGCCCAGATACGCAGTATTTT.

This clone was observed a few times. The same CDR3 can be traced to other DNA sequences in this sample. This chain connects TRBV5-1 to TRBJ2-7; TRBD2 agrees at 13 bases. Unmatched junction bases numbered 4, after V lost 4 bases and J lost 6 bases. CDR1 SGHRS and CDR2 YFSETQ come from the germline V gene. CDR3 size: 14 residues. The CDR3: CASSRTSGSGEQYF. The CDR3 DNA reads TGCGCCAGCAGCAGGACTAGCGGGAGTGGCGAGCAGTACTTC.

V and J are TRBV11-2 and TRBJ2-5, with unresolved D. The CDR3 loop spans 11 amino acids. Germline V lookup: CDR1 SGHAT, CDR2 FQNNGV. Trimming shortened V by 3 bases and J by 8 bases, and 7 bases separated the two germline ends. CDR3 sequence (DNA): TGTGCCAGCAGCTTTGTAGGAACCCAGTACTTC. Amino acids: CASSFVGTQYF.

This sequence joins TRBV18 and TRBJ2-5; D may be TRBD1 (5 bases). The CDR3 consists of 15 residues. Trimming removed 8 bases at V and 5 bases at J, with 21 bases between. Germline CDR1 reads KGHSH; CDR2 reads LQKENI. The CDR3 DNA is TGTGCCAGCACGTTCCAGGGCCCCCCAGGGGAGACCCAGTACTTC. Its translation: CASTFQGPPGETQYF.

The chain couples TRBV5-4 to TRBJ2-3; the D gene is possibly TRBD2 (6 bases). This CDR3 has 15 residues. CDR1 and CDR2 (germline): SGHNT, YYREEE (reference sequence). Trimming took off 2 bases at V and 5 bases at J, with 15 bases between the two ends. CDR3 sequence (DNA): TGTGCCAGCAGCTTAGGACCGGGAGCGGGAGATACGCAGTATTTT. It codes for CASSLGPGAGDTQYF.

The DNA for the CDR3 is TGTGCCATCAGTAACTCAAGGGGCCTATCTGGGGCCAACGTCCTGACTTTC. Translating it yields CAISNSRGLSGANVLTF. The rearrangement links TRBV10-3 to TRBJ2-6; D is perhaps TRBD1 (5 bases). The CDR3 runs 17 residues. V lost 5 bases and J 1 base, leaving 15 bases between the germline ends. The germline V gene has CDR1 ENHRY and CDR2 SYGVKD.

This clone turned up a few times. The chain is built from TRBV2 and TRBJ2-1, with 8 bases matching TRBD2. Germline CDR1 SNHLY, CDR2 FYNNEI. The ends lost 6 bases at V and 5 bases at J; junction bases unmatched: 6. CDR3 length equals 14 residues. CDR3: CASSPTSGNNEQFF. CDR3 sequence (DNA): TGTGCCAGCAGCCCAACTAGCGGAAACAATGAGCAGTTCTTC.

As DNA, the CDR3 is TGTGCCAGCAGCCAGAGGGATGGCGGGAGCGAGCAGTTCTTC. It is translated as CASSQRDGGSEQFF. J is TRBJ2-1 and V is TRBV11-1; 7 positions match TRBD2. This CDR3 region has 14 residues. The ends lost 5 bases at V and 10 bases at J; junction bases unmatched: 11. Germline values: CDR1 SGHAT, CDR2 FQDESV (reference sequence). The complete variable domain, with remaining parts taken from reference TRBV11-1 and TRBJ2-1, reads EAEVAQSPRYKITEKSQAVAFWCDPISGHATLYWYRQILGQGPELLVQFQDESVVDDSQLPKDRFSAERLKGVDSTLKIQPAELGDSAMYLCASSQRDGGSEQFFGPGTRLTVL.

The chain links TRBV7-9 to TRBJ2-3, with 9 bases matching TRBD1. Germline-derived CDR1 and CDR2 are SEHNR and FQNEAQ (reference sequence). After removal of 1 base from V and 1 base from J, the junction contained 6 bases not matched to a gene. This CDR3 region has 17 residues. This CDR3 is CASSLGKQGARTDTQYF. The CDR3, as DNA: TGTGCCAGCAGCTTAGGTAAACAGGGGGCCCGCACAGATACGCAGTATTTT.

The V and J genes are TRBV7-3 and TRBJ1-1; D is ambiguous. The V gene lost 1 base and the J gene lost 5 bases, with 8 bases spanning the gap. The CDR3 loop spans 13 amino acids. Germline assignment: CDR1 SGHTA and CDR2 FQGTGA. CDR3 nucleotides: TGTGCCAGCAGCTTAAATTTCCGGACTGAAGCTTTCTTT. Translating it yields CASSLNFRTEAFF.

The CDR3, as DNA: TGTGCCAGCTCACCCGGTGTTGGGGGGCCTGGAAACACCATATATTTT. Translating it yields CASSPGVGGPGNTIYF. The chain employs TRBV18 and TRBJ1-3; possible D gene TRBD1, 6 bases. CDR1 is KGHSH and CDR2 is LQKENI in the germline V gene. This CDR3 is built from 16 residues. V was pared by 3 bases and J by 2 bases, with 14 bases between.